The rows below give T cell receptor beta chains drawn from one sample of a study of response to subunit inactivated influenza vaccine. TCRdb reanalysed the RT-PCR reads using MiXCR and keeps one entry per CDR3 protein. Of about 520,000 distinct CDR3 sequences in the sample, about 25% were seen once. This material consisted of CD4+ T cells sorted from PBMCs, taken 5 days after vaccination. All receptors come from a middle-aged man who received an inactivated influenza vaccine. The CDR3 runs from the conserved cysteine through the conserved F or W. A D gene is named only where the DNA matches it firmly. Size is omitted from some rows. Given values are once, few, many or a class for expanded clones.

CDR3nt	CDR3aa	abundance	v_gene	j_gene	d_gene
TGTGCCAGCGGGGGGACAGGCCTTACCACTGAAGCTTTCTTT	CASGGTGLTTEAFF	-	TRBV7-9	TRBJ1-1	TRBD1
TGCAGTGCTAGAGGTCGCAGGGGGCCGATCACTGAAGCTTTCTTT	CSARGRRGPITEAFF	-	TRBV20-1	TRBJ1-1	TRBD1
TGTGCCAGCAGCCCCGGGACAGGGGGCTCAGGCGAGCAGTACTTC	CASSPGTGGSGEQYF	-	TRBV3-1	TRBJ2-7	TRBD1
TGTGCCAGCTCAGAGACAGGGGGCTTCTACGAGCAGTACTTC	CASSETGGFYEQYF	-	TRBV18	TRBJ2-7	TRBD1
TGCAGCGCCCAGACAGCTAGCAATCAGCCCCAGCATTTT	CSAQTASNQPQHF	many	TRBV29-1	TRBJ1-5	-
TGTGCCAGCAGTTACAGGGGGCTTGATTCACCCCTCCACTTT	CASSYRGLDSPLHF	few	TRBV6-5	TRBJ1-6	TRBD1
TGCAGTGCACAAAGGGGGGGGGTCAATGAGCAGTTCTTC	CSAQRGGVNEQFF	-	TRBV20-1	TRBJ2-1	-
TGCGCCAGCAGATCCCGGGACAGTCTCACCGGGGAGCTGTTTTTT	CASRSRDSLTGELFF	-	TRBV10-2	TRBJ2-2	TRBD1
TGTGCCATCAGTCCCCAGGGGGCCGAGAACACTGAAGCTTTCTTT	CAISPQGAENTEAFF	-	TRBV10-3	TRBJ1-1	TRBD1
TGCGCCAGCAGCCAAGATCTACCGCTCCCACGAGGATCTGGAAACACCATATATTTT	CASSQDLPLPRGSGNTIYF	few	TRBV4-3	TRBJ1-3	-
TGTGCCAGCAGTGGCCAGGGACAGTCCTACGAGCAGTACTTC	CASSGQGQSYEQYF	few	TRBV6-1	TRBJ2-7	TRBD1
TGTGCCAGCAGCGAAACCTGGGACGGCACTCGGCAGTACTTC	CASSETWDGTRQYF	-	TRBV11-2	TRBJ2-7	-
TGTGCCAGCAGCTTGTTCGCAGGGGGCTACTATGGCTACACCTTC	CASSLFAGGYYGYTF	-	TRBV7-2	TRBJ1-2	TRBD1
TGTGCCAGCAGCCAAGATTTCGCAAATACGCAGTATTTT	CASSQDFANTQYF	-	TRBV4-2	TRBJ2-3	-
TGTGCCAGCTCACCAACCGGACAGACGAACTATGGCTACACCTTC	CASSPTGQTNYGYTF	few	TRBV18	TRBJ1-2	-
TGTGCCAGCGGATACAGGGGAGGCTCCTACGAGCAGTACTTC	CASGYRGGSYEQYF	many	TRBV28	TRBJ2-7	-
TGTGCCAGCAGCTCTTTCCTCAGGGTCCTAGCGGGGGCCTACGAGCAGTACTTC	CASSSFLRVLAGAYEQYF	-	TRBV11-2	TRBJ2-7	TRBD2
TGTGCCAGCAGCCAACCACCCAGGGACAGGTATACAGATACGCAGTATTTT	CASSQPPRDRYTDTQYF	-	TRBV9	TRBJ2-3	TRBD1
TGTGCCACCAGCAGAGATGCGCCCTACGAGCAGTACTTC	CATSRDAPYEQYF	few	TRBV15	TRBJ2-7	-
TGTGCCAGCAAAATACCAGGGGTTGGGGCCAACGTCCTGACTTTC	CASKIPGVGANVLTF	few	TRBV12-3/TRBV12-4	TRBJ2-6	-
TGTGCCTGGAGTTCAGGTGTCGGTAGGACTGAAGCTTTCTTT	CAWSSGVGRTEAFF	many	TRBV30	TRBJ1-1	-
TGTGCCAGCAGCCCGGACAGGTATCGTCTGTACTTC	CASSPDRYRLYF	few	TRBV7-9	TRBJ2-7	TRBD1
TGCGCCAGCAGCCAAGATCTGGACACTGAGCAGTTCTTC	CASSQDLDTEQFF	-	TRBV4-3	TRBJ2-1	-
TGCAGTGGGGCTGCGGGGCTCTACGAGCAGTACTTC	CSGAAGLYEQYF	few	TRBV20-1	TRBJ2-7	-
TGTGCCAGCAGTTCCTTCACAACATGGGACACCTACTCTGGAAACACCATATATTTT	CASSSFTTWDTYSGNTIYF	-	TRBV6-2/TRBV6-3	TRBJ1-3	-